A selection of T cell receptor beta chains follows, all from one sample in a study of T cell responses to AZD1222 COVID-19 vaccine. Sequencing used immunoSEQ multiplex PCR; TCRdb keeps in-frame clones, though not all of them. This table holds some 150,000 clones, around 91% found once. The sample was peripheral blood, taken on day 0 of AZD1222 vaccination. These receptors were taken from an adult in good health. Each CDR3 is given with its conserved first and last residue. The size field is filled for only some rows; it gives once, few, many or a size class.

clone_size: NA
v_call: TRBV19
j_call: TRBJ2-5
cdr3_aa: CASSLRQAETQYF

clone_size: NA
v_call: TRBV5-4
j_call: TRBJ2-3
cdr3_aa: CASSLRTQGITDTQYF

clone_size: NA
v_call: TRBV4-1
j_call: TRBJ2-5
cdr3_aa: CASSRRLAFPQETQYF

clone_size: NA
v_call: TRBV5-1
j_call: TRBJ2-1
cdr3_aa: CASSLSPGQANEQFF

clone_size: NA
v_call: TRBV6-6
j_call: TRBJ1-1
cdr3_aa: CASSYSLGRVEAFF

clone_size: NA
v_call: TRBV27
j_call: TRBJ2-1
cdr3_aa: CASSTVAGGYNEQFF

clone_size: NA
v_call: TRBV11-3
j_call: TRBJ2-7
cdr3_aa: CASSGDRTYEQYF

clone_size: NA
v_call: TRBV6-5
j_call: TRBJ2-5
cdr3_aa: CASSYGWEGEETQYF

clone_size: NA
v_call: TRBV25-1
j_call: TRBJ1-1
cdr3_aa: CASSEVDRGATEAFF

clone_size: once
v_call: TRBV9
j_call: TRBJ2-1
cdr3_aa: CASSVGGGLLNEQFF

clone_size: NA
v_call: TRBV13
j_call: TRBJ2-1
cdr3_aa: CASSLNFRASDNEQFF

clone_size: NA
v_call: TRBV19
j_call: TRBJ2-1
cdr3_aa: CATRTRPSYNEQFF

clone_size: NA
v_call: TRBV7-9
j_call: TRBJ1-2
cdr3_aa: CASKFAEGNYGYTF

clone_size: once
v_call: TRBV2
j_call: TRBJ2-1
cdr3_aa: CASSLQVGGEQFF

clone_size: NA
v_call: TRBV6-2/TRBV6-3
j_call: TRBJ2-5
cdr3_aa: CASSRVQETQYF